This is a list of T cell receptor beta chains from one sample in a study of T cell responses to AZD1222 COVID-19 vaccine. Measured with immunoSEQ multiplex PCR; TCRdb has only the in-frame clones, and not every one. The data contain about 120,000 clones, more than 85% of them singletons. Here the sequenced sample was peripheral blood, taken on day 0 of AZD1222 vaccination. The source of these receptors is an adult in good health. Each CDR3 is given with its conserved first and last residue. Fields, in order: V gene, clone size, D gene, J gene, CDR3 protein, CDR3 DNA. A D gene is named only where the DNA matches it firmly. Rows give clone size only sometimes, using once, few, many, or a class for an expanded clone.

>TRBV7-2|-|TRBD1|TRBJ2-7
CASSLGAGQGAYEQYF
TGTGCCAGCAGCTTAGGGGCGGGACAGGGGGCCTACGAGCAGTACTTC
>TRBV7-3|-|-|TRBJ1-6
CASSLSGSNSPLHF
TGTGCCAGCAGCTTATCAGGCAGTAATTCACCCCTCCACTTT
>TRBV11-2|-|-|TRBJ2-5
CASSRWETQYF
TGTGCCAGCAGTCGTTGGGAGACCCAGTACTTC
>TRBV20-1|-|-|TRBJ2-1
CSASETTYNEQFF
TGCAGTGCTAGTGAGACAACCTACAATGAGCAGTTCTTC
>TRBV14|-|TRBD1|TRBJ2-7
CASSQVYGTGRSYEQYF
TGTGCCAGCAGCCAAGTTTACGGGACAGGACGCTCCTACGAGCAGTACTTC
>TRBV5-1|-|-|TRBJ2-5
CASAGVGVVETQYF
TGCGCCAGCGCCGGGGTCGGAGTCGTCGAGACCCAGTACTTC
>TRBV7-9|-|-|TRBJ1-1
CASSAQSGDTEAFF
TGTGCCAGCAGCGCTCAGTCGGGGGACACTGAAGCTTTCTTT
>TRBV6-5|-|-|TRBJ1-2
CASSYKVWGFYGYTF
TGTGCCAGCAGTTACAAGGTCTGGGGGTTCTATGGCTACACCTTC
>TRBV7-2|-|TRBD2|TRBJ2-7
CASSATSGGAYEQYF
TGTGCCAGCAGCGCAACTAGCGGGGGAGCCTACGAGCAGTACTTC
>TRBV4-1|-|TRBD2|TRBJ2-7
CASSQGAGLAVSYEQYF
TGCGCCAGCAGCCAAGGGGCGGGACTAGCGGTCTCCTACGAGCAGTACTTC
>TRBV5-5|once|-|TRBJ2-1
CASSLAVRRGEQFF
TGTGCCAGCAGCTTGGCCGTAAGGCGCGGAGAGCAGTTCTTC
>TRBV11-3|-|TRBD1|TRBJ2-7
CASSQTGTGGREQYF
TGTGCCAGCAGCCAAACCGGGACAGGGGGTCGGGAGCAGTACTTC
>TRBV19|-|-|TRBJ2-7
CASSPKAPVLPRAYEQYF
TGTGCCAGTAGTCCCAAGGCCCCCGTACTTCCACGTGCCTACGAGCAGTACTTC
>TRBV7-2|-|TRBD1|TRBJ2-7
CASSLDRGKQYF
TGTGCCAGCAGCTTGGACAGGGGCAAACAGTACTTC
>TRBV2|-|-|TRBJ1-1
CASSVEGGNTEAFF
TGTGCCAGCAGTGTGGAGGGAGGGAACACTGAAGCTTTCTTT
>TRBV5-1|-|-|TRBJ1-2
CASSLPGGAAAHGYTF
TGCGCCAGCAGCTTGCCCGGGGGCGCGGCTGCGCATGGCTACACCTTC
>TRBV2|-|-|TRBJ1-5
CASSEAGREYNQPQHF
TGTGCCAGCAGTGAAGCTGGCAGGGAATACAATCAGCCCCAGCATTTT
>TRBV28|-|TRBD1|TRBJ2-7
CASSIPGTGIAEQYF
TGTGCCAGCAGTATACCCGGGACAGGGATCGCCGAGCAGTACTTC
>TRBV20-1|-|-|TRBJ2-7
CSASGKQGIGYEQYF
TGCAGTGCTAGTGGGAAACAGGGTATTGGCTACGAGCAGTACTTC
>TRBV7-9|-|-|TRBJ1-5
CASSPGGNQPQHF
TGTGCCAGCAGCCCGGGGGGCAATCAGCCCCAGCATTTT
>TRBV6-2/TRBV6-3|-|TRBD1|TRBJ2-7
CASSHPGQGSYEQYF
TGTGCCAGCAGTCACCCGGGACAGGGTTCCTACGAGCAGTACTTC
>TRBV5-4|-|TRBD2|TRBJ2-7
CASSFEGGRVYEQYF
TGTGCCAGCAGCTTCGAGGGCGGGAGGGTCTACGAGCAGTACTTC
>TRBV11-1|-|TRBD2|TRBJ2-5
CASSSEYSGAETQYF
TGTGCCAGCAGCTCGGAGTATAGCGGGGCGGAGACCCAGTACTTC
>TRBV7-9|-|-|TRBJ1-2
CASSPRGGLLQYGYTF
TGTGCCAGCAGCCCCCGAGGAGGACTTCTGCAGTATGGCTACACCTTC
>TRBV19|-|-|TRBJ2-2
CASLYTGELFF
TGTGCCAGTTTATACACCGGGGAGCTGTTTTTT
>TRBV4-2|-|TRBD2|TRBJ2-1
CASSYTGTGRNEQFF
TGTGCCAGCAGCTACACCGGGACCGGGAGGAATGAGCAGTTCTTC
>TRBV6-2/TRBV6-3|-|TRBD2|TRBJ2-1
CASSPPSGRAHEQFF
TGTGCCAGCAGCCCTCCTAGCGGGAGGGCCCATGAGCAGTTCTTC
>TRBV27|-|TRBD1|TRBJ2-1
CASSPGTASYNEQFF
TGTGCCAGCAGCCCCGGGACAGCTTCCTACAATGAGCAGTTCTTC
>TRBV5-8|-|TRBD2|TRBJ2-1
CASSLRASGGSYNEQFF
TGTGCCAGCAGCTTGAGGGCTAGCGGGGGTTCCTACAATGAGCAGTTCTTC
>TRBV5-5|-|-|TRBJ2-7
CASSLGVAYEQYF
TGTGCCAGCAGCTTGGGGGTAGCCTACGAGCAGTACTTC
>TRBV10-2|-|-|TRBJ2-7
CASSDYEQYF
TGCGCCAGCAGTGACTACGAGCAGTACTTC
>TRBV28|-|TRBD2|TRBJ2-7
CASSLPGLAGEQYF
TGTGCCAGCAGTTTACCGGGACTAGCGGGTGAGCAGTACTTC
>TRBV2|-|-|TRBJ2-5
CASSEDRERPQYF
TGTGCCAGCAGTGAAGACAGGGAGAGGCCCCAGTACTTC
>TRBV27|-|TRBD2|TRBJ2-7
CASSSRRAAGTNYEQYF
TGTGCCAGCAGTTCCCGCCGGGCGGCAGGGACTAACTACGAGCAGTACTTC
>TRBV30|-|-|TRBJ1-3
CATDSYYSGNTIYF
TGTGCCACAGACAGTTACTACTCTGGAAACACCATATATTTT
>TRBV28|-|-|TRBJ1-1
CASSKGGNTEAFF
TGTGCCAGCAGTAAGGGAGGGAACACTGAAGCTTTCTTT
>TRBV28|-|TRBD1|TRBJ2-7
CASSPLGTGGLNEQYF
TGTGCCAGCAGTCCCCTAGGGACAGGGGGCTTAAACGAGCAGTACTTC
>TRBV7-9|few|-|TRBJ2-1
CASTSSSYNEQFF
TGTGCCAGCACATCCAGCTCCTACAATGAGCAGTTCTTC
>TRBV7-8|few|-|TRBJ1-3
CASSLARGAGNTIYF
TGTGCCAGCAGCTTAGCGCGGGGGGCTGGAAACACCATATATTTT
>TRBV28|-|-|TRBJ2-7
CASTPSWGGSGSDYEQYF
TGTGCCAGCACCCCAAGCTGGGGGGGCTCCGGGAGTGACTACGAGCAGTACTTC
>TRBV7-2|-|-|TRBJ2-1
CASSPSHDNEQFF
TGTGCCAGCAGCCCTAGCCACGACAATGAGCAGTTCTTC
>TRBV5-4|-|-|TRBJ2-1
CASSLEGGRGEQFF
TGTGCCAGCAGCTTGGAAGGGGGAAGGGGTGAGCAGTTCTTC
>TRBV19|-|TRBD2|TRBJ2-7
CASSSPGLARYEQYF
TGTGCCAGTAGTAGCCCGGGACTAGCTAGATACGAGCAGTACTTC
>TRBV5-3|few|-|TRBJ2-7
CARSPLPSGF
TGTGCCAGAAGCCCCCTCCCCTCTGGCTTC
>TRBV28|-|-|TRBJ2-2
CASSLLRELFF
TGTGCCAGCAGTTTGCTCAGGGAGCTGTTTTTT
>TRBV5-1|-|TRBD2|TRBJ2-7
CASSTPGTSGSYEQYF
TGCGCCAGCAGCACCCCCGGGACTAGCGGGAGCTACGAGCAGTACTTC